These T cell receptor beta chains were read from a single sample in a study of regulatory T cells in long-lasting Graves disease. Each CDR3 protein gets one entry after TCRdb re-called the multiplex PCR reads with MiXCR. The repertoire holds 400,000 to 500,000 distinct CDR3 sequences, with about 16% as singletons. This same sample was also part of a study on T cells in Graves' hyperthyroidism and ophthalmopathy.

The sequencing here drew on peripheral blood mononuclear cells (PBMCs), taken at new diagnosis, from a patient treated with antithyroid drugs. The source is a woman in her late teens or twenties with Graves disease. CDR3s include the opening cysteine and the closing phenylalanine or tryptophan. A D gene is named only where the DNA matches it firmly. The size field is filled for only some rows; it gives once, few, many or a size class.

.	.	TRBV5-6	TRBJ1-4	CASSPPGPRTNEKLFF	TGTGCCAGCAGCCCCCCGGGGCCAAGGACTAATGAAAAACTGTTTTTT
many	TRBD2	TRBV24-1	TRBJ2-3	CATSDLAGLSTDTQYF	TGTGCCACCAGTGATTTAGCGGGACTTAGCACAGATACGCAGTATTTT
.	TRBD1	TRBV27	TRBJ1-1	CASSPSGTVNTEAFF	TGTGCCAGCAGTCCATCCGGGACAGTGAACACTGAAGCTTTCTTT
many	.	TRBV2	TRBJ2-1	CASSSRDINEQFF	TGTGCCAGCAGTAGCCGGGACATCAATGAGCAGTTCTTC
few	TRBD2	TRBV6-1	TRBJ2-1	CASRKSGRGYNEQFF	TGTGCCAGCAGAAAGAGCGGGAGAGGGTACAATGAGCAGTTCTTC
few	.	TRBV20-1	TRBJ2-6	CSARVGRGLSSGANVLTF	TGCAGTGCTAGAGTCGGCAGGGGCCTTAGCTCTGGGGCCAACGTCCTGACTTTC
.	.	TRBV7-2	TRBJ2-2	CASSLVPRGTGELFF	TGTGCCAGCAGCTTAGTTCCCAGGGGCACCGGGGAGCTGTTTTTT
few	TRBD1	TRBV7-6	TRBJ2-3	CASSQQGATSTDTQYF	TGTGCCAGCAGCCAACAGGGGGCGACGAGCACAGATACGCAGTATTTT
.	.	TRBV30	TRBJ2-7	CAWSQGDEQYF	TGTGCCTGGAGTCAGGGTGACGAGCAGTACTTC
many	TRBD2	TRBV29-1	TRBJ2-1	CSVMTSGRPNEQFF	TGCAGCGTTATGACTAGCGGGAGGCCTAATGAGCAGTTCTTC
many	.	TRBV6-1	TRBJ2-3	CASSEASSIGRRSDTQYF	TGTGCCAGCAGTGAAGCCTCCTCTATCGGGCGTCGGTCAGATACGCAGTATTTT
.	.	TRBV6-1	TRBJ2-4	CASSEPPPRTLAKNIQYF	TGTGCCAGCAGTGAACCCCCCCCCCGAACCTTAGCCAAAAACATTCAGTACTTC
many	.	TRBV28	TRBJ2-5	CASSSYSVGQQETQYF	TGTGCCAGCAGTTCTTACTCCGTCGGGCAGCAAGAGACCCAGTACTTC
few	TRBD1	TRBV5-1	TRBJ1-2	CASSLANRGNYGYTF	TGCGCCAGCAGCTTGGCGAACAGGGGAAACTATGGCTACACCTTC
many	.	TRBV7-9	TRBJ2-7	CASSLAGGRDYEQYF	TGTGCCAGCAGCTTAGCGGGGGGAAGGGACTACGAGCAGTACTTC
many	TRBD2	TRBV2	TRBJ2-1	CASSEEKWRTGTRSDNEQFF	TGTGCCAGCAGTGAAGAGAAATGGCGAACCGGGACTAGATCAGACAATGAGCAGTTCTTC
.	.	TRBV25-1	TRBJ2-5	CASSERLKETQYF	TGTGCCAGCAGTGAAAGGCTAAAAGAGACCCAGTACTTC
few	TRBD2	TRBV6-1	TRBJ2-2	CASRPTSGRGTGELFF	TGTGCCAGCAGGCCGACTAGCGGGAGGGGGACCGGGGAGCTGTTTTTT
many	.	TRBV7-9	TRBJ2-1	CASSLVTGPEEQFF	TGTGCCAGCAGCTTAGTAACGGGCCCCGAGGAGCAGTTCTTC
many	.	TRBV7-9	TRBJ2-5	CASSLERNFGYF	TGTGCCAGCAGCTTAGAGAGGAACTTCGGGTACTTC
many	TRBD2	TRBV7-2	TRBJ2-3	CASSARLAGAKDTQYF	TGTGCCAGCAGCGCCAGACTAGCGGGAGCAAAAGATACGCAGTATTTT
few	.	TRBV9	TRBJ2-1	CASSVADSYNEQFF	TGTGCCAGCAGCGTCGCGGACTCCTACAATGAGCAGTTCTTC
many	TRBD1	TRBV28	TRBJ1-1	CASSSVGGGGLINTEAFF	TGTGCCAGCAGTTCGGTGGGAGGGGGCGGCCTCATCAACACTGAAGCTTTCTTT
.	.	TRBV20-1	TRBJ2-3	CSASSGDRADTQYF	TGCAGTGCTAGTTCGGGGGATCGTGCAGATACGCAGTATTTT
.	.	TRBV28	TRBJ1-3	CASSSDGNTIYF	TGTGCCAGCAGTTCTGATGGAAACACCATATATTTT
.	.	TRBV20-1	TRBJ2-3	CSARGRAFRDTQYF	TGCAGTGCTAGAGGGCGGGCCTTTCGAGATACGCAGTATTTT
many	TRBD2	TRBV20-1	TRBJ2-1	CSATSGRYNEQFF	TGCAGTGCTACTAGCGGGAGGTATAATGAGCAGTTCTTC